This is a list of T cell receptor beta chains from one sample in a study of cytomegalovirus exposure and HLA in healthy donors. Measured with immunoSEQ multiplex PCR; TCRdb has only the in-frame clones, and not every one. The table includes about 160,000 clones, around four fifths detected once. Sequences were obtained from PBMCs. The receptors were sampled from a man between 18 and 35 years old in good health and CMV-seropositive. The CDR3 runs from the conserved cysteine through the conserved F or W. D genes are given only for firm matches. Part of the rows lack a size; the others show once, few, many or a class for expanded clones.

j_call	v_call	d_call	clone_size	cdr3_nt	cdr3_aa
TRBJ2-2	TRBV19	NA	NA	TGTGCCAGTAGTATAACAGGTATCACGAACACCGGGGAGCTGTTTTTT	CASSITGITNTGELFF
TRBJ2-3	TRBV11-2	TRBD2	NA	TGTGCCAGCAGCTCAAAAGGTGGGGGGGGCACAGATACGCAGTATTTT	CASSSKGGGGTDTQYF
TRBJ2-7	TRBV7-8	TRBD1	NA	TGTGCCAGCAGCTGGGACAGGTACTTCGAGCAGTACTTC	CASSWDRYFEQYF
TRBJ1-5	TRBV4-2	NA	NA	TGTGCCAGCAGCCAAGAAATTAGAAGCAATCAGCCCCAGCATTTT	CASSQEIRSNQPQHF
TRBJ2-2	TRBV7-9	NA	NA	TGTGCCAGCAGCTTAGTTGGTTCGAGAAACACCGGGGAGCTGTTTTTT	CASSLVGSRNTGELFF
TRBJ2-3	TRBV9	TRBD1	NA	TGTGCCAGCAGCGGATACACAGGGGCAGATACGCAGTATTTT	CASSGYTGADTQYF
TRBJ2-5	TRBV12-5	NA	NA	TGTGCTAGTGGTTTGGGGCGAATAGGGAGAGAGACCCAGTACTTC	CASGLGRIGRETQYF
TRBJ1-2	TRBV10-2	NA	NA	TGCGCCAGCAGGTCGGACAGAGAAAACTATGGCTACACCTTC	CASRSDRENYGYTF
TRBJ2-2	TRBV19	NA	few	TGTGCCAGTAGTATAGATGCGCCGAACCTCAGGGAGCTGTTTTTT	CASSIDAPNLRELFF
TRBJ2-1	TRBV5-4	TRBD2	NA	TGTGCCAGCAGCACCCGGACTAGCGGGAGGGCCAATGAGCAGTTCTTC	CASSTRTSGRANEQFF
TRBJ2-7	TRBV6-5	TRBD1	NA	TGTGCCAGCAGGGAGGGACAGGGGATGTCCTACGAGCAGTACTTC	CASREGQGMSYEQYF
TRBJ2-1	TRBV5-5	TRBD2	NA	TGTGCCAGCGGCCCTTGGGGGGGAAATGAGCAGTTCTTC	CASGPWGGNEQFF
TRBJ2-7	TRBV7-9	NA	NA	TGTGCCAGCAGCTTACGGATCAGCGAAGGCTACGAGCAGTACTTC	CASSLRISEGYEQYF
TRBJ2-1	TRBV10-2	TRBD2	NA	TGCGCCAGCAGTGAGTCGGATCTAGCGGAGTACTACAATGAGCAGTTCTTC	CASSESDLAEYYNEQFF
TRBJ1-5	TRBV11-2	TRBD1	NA	TGTGCCAGCAGCCTACAGGGGCATCAGCCCCAGCATTTT	CASSLQGHQPQHF
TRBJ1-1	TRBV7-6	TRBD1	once	TGTGCCAGCAGCAGCGGACAGGAGCCCGGAGCTTTCTTT	CASSSGQEPGAFF
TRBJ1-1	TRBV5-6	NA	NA	TGTGCCAGCAGCTTGGGGTTGCAGGGGACAGCTTTCTTT	CASSLGLQGTAFF
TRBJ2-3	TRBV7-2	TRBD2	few	TGTGCCAGCAGCAGGACTAGTGGGGGGGTCACAGATACGCAGTATTTT	CASSRTSGGVTDTQYF
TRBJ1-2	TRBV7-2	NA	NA	TGTGCCAGCAGCGCCGAGAGGGAGGGTTGGTTTGGCTACACCTTC	CASSAEREGWFGYTF
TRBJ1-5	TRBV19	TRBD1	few	TGTGCCAGTAGTATAGATCAGCCACAGGGGCTACATAGCAATCAGCCCCAGCATTTT	CASSIDQPQGLHSNQPQHF
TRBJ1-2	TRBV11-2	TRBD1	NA	TGTGCCAGCAGTTCCCCTCGGGACAGGGGGCGCGGGGGCTACACCTTC	CASSSPRDRGRGGYTF
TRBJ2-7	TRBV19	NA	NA	TGTGCCAGTAGTATGAGGGTCGGGAGCTACGAGCAGTACTTC	CASSMRVGSYEQYF
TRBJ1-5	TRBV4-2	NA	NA	TGTGCCAGCAGCCAAGATAAGGGGCCAACTCAGCCCCAGCATTTT	CASSQDKGPTQPQHF
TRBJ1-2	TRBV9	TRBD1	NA	TGTGCCAGCAGCGCGGGACAGGGAGTTGGCTACACCTTC	CASSAGQGVGYTF